The 30 T cell receptor beta chains in this list originate from one sample, sequenced in a study of CD8 T cells in Susac syndrome. Random hexamers were used to reverse transcribe about 0.45 to 1 ug of RNA. TCRdb re-derived calls from the immunoSEQ multiplex PCR reads in MiXCR, one entry per CDR3 protein. The profile shows about 190,000 distinct CDR3 sequences, 95% of them singletons. The sample was CD8+ T cells from PBMCs. The source of these receptors is a human donor with Susac syndrome.

The chain employs TRBV6-5 and TRBJ1-2; D possibly corresponds to TRBD1 (5 bases). V gave up 7 bases and J gave up 4 bases, with 19 bases separating them. The CDR3 extends over 15 amino acids. Germline V CDR1 and CDR2: MNHEY, SVGAGI. In DNA form, the CDR3 reads TGTGCCAGCACCCGAGGAGGGGATTCCGGCTATGGCTACACCTTC. Translation gives CASTRGGDSGYGYTF.

The J gene is TRBJ2-1, the V gene TRBV20-1; the D is unclear. Germline V lookup: CDR1 DFQATT, CDR2 SNEGSKA (reference sequence). This CDR3 is built from 10 residues. Trimming shortened V by 5 bases and J by 3 bases, and 2 bases separated the two germline ends. The CDR3 spells CSAHYNEQFF. The CDR3 DNA is TGCAGTGCTCACTACAATGAGCAGTTCTTC.

For the CDR3, the DNA is TGCAGTGCTAGAGATAACGGGAGGGTGAATGAGCAGTTCTTC. Amino acid sequence: CSARDNGRVNEQFF. This rearrangement joins TRBV20-1 to TRBJ2-1; 8 bases map to TRBD2. Looked up from germline, CDR1 is DFQATT and CDR2 is SNEGSKA (reference sequence). Unmatched junction bases numbered 5, after V lost 0 bases and J lost 7 bases. The length of the CDR3 is 14 residues.

The chain links TRBV7-9 to TRBJ1-3; D might be TRBD1 (6 bases). Germline loops: CDR1 SEHNR, CDR2 FQNEAQ (reference sequence). This CDR3 contains 17 residues. V dropped 4 bases and J dropped 0 bases, with 16 bases sitting between them. Here the CDR3 DNA reads TGTGCCAGCAGCTACCCCGGACAGCATAGCTCTGGAAACACCATATATTTT. Protein product: CASSYPGQHSSGNTIYF.

The chain has TRBV11-2 and TRBJ2-1, with a possible D match to TRBD2 (6 bases). V was cut by 2 bases and J by 2 bases, with 19 bases left in between. Per germline, CDR1 SGHAT and CDR2 FQNNGV. CDR3 length: 18 amino acids. The DNA of the CDR3 is TGTGCCAGCAGCTTACGTGCTTTTTCGGGAGACGCCTACAATGAGCAGTTCTTC. Protein: CASSLRAFSGDAYNEQFF.

V usage is TRBV11-1 and J usage is TRBJ2-1; no clear D gene. The V gene lost 5 bases and the J gene lost 7 bases, with 6 bases spanning the gap. CDR1 and CDR2 (germline): SGHAT, FQDESV (reference sequence). This CDR3 has 11 amino acids. In DNA form, the CDR3 reads TGTGCCAGCAGCCGTATGAATGAGCAGTTCTTC. Translation gives CASSRMNEQFF.

This clonotype was detected only once. The chain recombines TRBV29-1 with TRBJ2-1; possibly TRBD1 for D (5 bases). Germline V lookup: CDR1 SQVTM, CDR2 ANQGSEA. This CDR3 comprises 13 residues. Trimming cost V 4 bases and J 6 bases, with 13 bases left between them. CDR3 nucleotides: TGCAGCGTTGTGCGCCCAGGGTCCAATGAGCAGTTCTTC. Translated: CSVVRPGSNEQFF.

The chain uses TRBV29-1 and TRBJ1-2; 7 bases line up with TRBD1. V shed 3 bases and J 4 bases; nucleotides not matched to a gene: 2. The CDR3 length is 12 residues. Looked up from germline, CDR1 is SQVTM and CDR2 is ANQGSEA. The CDR3 nucleotides read TGCAGCGTTGACAGGGGGAGCTATGGCTACACCTTC. Translating gives CSVDRGSYGYTF.

The rearrangement links TRBV7-8 to TRBJ2-7; 9 bases match TRBD1. Trimming removed 5 bases from V and 5 bases from J; junction bases left unmatched: 7. Germline V CDR1 and CDR2: SGHVS, FQNEAQ. This CDR3 is 14 amino acids long. In DNA, the CDR3 is TGTGCCAGCAGCGCGGGACAGGGTCCCCACGAGCAGTACTTC. Protein product: CASSAGQGPHEQYF. Together with reference TRBV7-8 and TRBJ2-7, the CDR3 gives the full variable domain: GAGVSQSPRYKVAKRGQDVALRCDPISGHVSLFWYQQALGQGPEFLTYFQNEAQLDKSGLPSDRFFAERPEGSVSTLKIQRTQQEDSAVYLCASSAGQGPHEQYFGPGTRLTVT.

The V call is TRBV5-1, the J call TRBJ1-2; D may be TRBD1 (6 bases). Deletions cut 5 bases from V and 1 base from J, with 15 bases between. The CDR3 covers 15 residues. CDR1 is SGHRS and CDR2 is YFSETQ in the germline V gene. The CDR3 region is CASRYTDRSNYGYTF. The DNA of the CDR3 is TGCGCCAGCAGATATACGGACAGAAGTAACTATGGCTACACCTTC.

The V and J genes are TRBV6-2 or TRBV6-3 and TRBJ2-1, with 10 bases matching TRBD2. The germline V gene has CDR1 MNHEY and CDR2 SVGEGT. This CDR3 is 18 amino acids long. V dropped 7 bases and J dropped 2; count of bases not matched to a gene: 14. The CDR3 bases are TGTGCCAGCAACTCAAGGGTTCTAGCGGGAGTTCCCTACAATGAGCAGTTCTTC. Its translation is CASNSRVLAGVPYNEQFF.

The chain employs TRBV2 and TRBJ2-3; 15 bases are shared with TRBD2. The V and J ends lost 6 bases and 5 bases, in that order; junction bases with no gene match: 3. In germline, CDR1 is SNHLY, CDR2 FYNNEI. This CDR3 has 15 amino acids. The CDR3 sequence: CASRKGLAGGDTQYF. CDR3 coding DNA: TGTGCCAGCAGAAAGGGACTAGCGGGGGGAGATACGCAGTATTTT.

The chain employs TRBV7-9 and TRBJ1-6; D may be TRBD1 (5 bases). CDR3 size: 16 residues. V shed 4 bases and J shed 4 bases, with 14 bases lying between them. CDR1 is SEHNR and CDR2 is FQNEAQ in the germline V gene (reference sequence). CDR3 loop: CASSSPRDGYNSPLHF. The CDR3 nucleotides read TGTGCCAGCAGCTCTCCCCGGGACGGGTATAATTCACCCCTCCACTTT. The variable domain in full, with the rest retrieved from reference TRBV7-9 and TRBJ1-6, is DTGVSQNPRHKITKRGQNVTFRCDPISEHNRLYWYRQTLGQGPEFLTYFQNEAQLEKSRLLSDRFSAERPKGSFSTLEIQRTEQGDSAMYLCASSSPRDGYNSPLHFGNGTRLTVT.

The CDR3 spells CSSRADTQYF. The CDR3 DNA sequence: TGCAGCAGCCGCGCAGATACGCAGTATTTT. V gene TRBV29-1 combines with J gene TRBJ2-3; D is uncertain. Germline V CDR1 and CDR2: SQVTM, ANQGSEA. The CDR3 loop spans 10 amino acids. Trimming pared 8 bases from V and 4 bases from J, leaving 7 bases between.

This clonotype was observed a few times. The rearrangement uses TRBV12-3 or TRBV12-4 and TRBJ2-5; 7 bases match TRBD1. The CDR3 is 15 residues long. With 5 bases clipped from V and 1 base from J, the junction kept 7 bases outside the gene matches. This CDR3 is CASSGRDSRQETQYF. DNA of the CDR3: TGTGCCAGCAGTGGCCGGGACAGCCGCCAAGAGACCCAGTACTTC.

This clonotype was picked up a small number of times. The genes are TRBV29-1 and TRBJ2-7; D is perhaps TRBD1 (7 bases). Trimming cost V 3 bases and J 0 bases, with 12 bases left between them. This CDR3 region has 14 residues. Germline loops: CDR1 SQVTM, CDR2 ANQGSEA. As DNA, the CDR3 is TGCAGCGTTGAGGGGCAGGGGGGCTCCTACGAGCAGTACTTC. This sequence encodes CSVEGQGGSYEQYF.

As DNA, the CDR3 is TGTGCCAGCAGCCGGACAGGGTCAGATACGCAGTATTTT. This translates into CASSRTGSDTQYF. This chain uses TRBV5-6 with TRBJ2-3; 8 bases line up with TRBD1. CDR1 and CDR2 (germline): SGHDT, YYEEEE. The CDR3 totals 13 residues. J lost 4 bases, V lost 4 bases, and 2 bases had no gene match.

This chain joins TRBV9 and TRBJ2-2; D is ambiguous. V was clipped by 3 bases and J by 1 base, with 1 base between them. Germline V gene data show CDR1 as SGDLS and CDR2 as YYNGEE. This CDR3 contains 12 residues. CDR3 sequence: CASSENTGELFF. The CDR3 DNA sequence: TGTGCCAGCAGCGAGAACACCGGGGAGCTGTTTTTT.

This clonotype was recorded once. V usage is TRBV27 and J usage is TRBJ1-1; 10 positions match TRBD1. The V and J ends lost 4 bases and 5 bases, in that order; junction bases with no gene match: 1. The CDR3 sequence is 13 residues long. Germline V gene data show CDR1 as MNHEY and CDR2 as SMNVEV (reference sequence). Here the CDR3 DNA reads TGTGCCAGCAGTTGGACAGGGGGGACTGAAGCTTTCTTT. Its protein product is CASSWTGGTEAFF.

This clonotype has only one observation. The chain employs TRBV9 and TRBJ1-6, with D maybe TRBD1 (6 bases). Looked up from germline, CDR1 is SGDLS and CDR2 is YYNGEE. This CDR3 comprises 15 residues. V was pared by 3 bases and J by 7 bases, with 14 bases between. The CDR3 reads CASSDQTGTNSPLHF. The CDR3, as DNA: TGTGCCAGCAGCGACCAAACAGGGACCAATTCACCCCTCCACTTT.

The J gene is TRBJ2-2, the V gene TRBV13; D unresolved. With 9 bases removed from V and 2 bases from J, the gap between germline ends came to 1 base. CDR1 is PRHDT, CDR2 FYEKMQ, per germline (reference sequence). This CDR3 has 10 residues. Here the CDR3 DNA reads TGTGCCAGAAACACCGGGGAGCTGTTTTTT. This sequence encodes CARNTGELFF.

CDR3 loop: CASSPGLADTYEQYF. The CDR3 bases are TGTGCCAGCAGCCCCGGACTAGCGGATACCTACGAGCAGTACTTC. This rearrangement joins TRBV28 to TRBJ2-7; 10 bases match TRBD2. Looked up from germline, CDR1 is MDHEN and CDR2 is SYDVKM. The CDR3 extends over 15 amino acids. Trimming cost V 6 bases and J 2 bases; bases outside gene matches: 7. Full variable domain (rest looked up from reference TRBV28 and TRBJ2-7): DVKVTQSSRYLVKRTGEKVFLECVQDMDHENMFWYRQDPGLGLRLIYFSYDVKMKEKGDIPEGYSVSREKKERFSLILESASTNQTSMYLCASSPGLADTYEQYFGPGTRLTVT.

The chain recombines TRBV5-1 with TRBJ2-1; TRBD2 matches at 10 bases. The germline CDR1 and CDR2 sequences are SGHRS and YFSETQ. The J segment lost 5 bases and the V segment lost 0 bases, leaving 5 bases of the junction unmatched. The length of the CDR3 is 16 residues. As DNA, the CDR3 is TGCGCCAGCAGCTTGGCCTCTAGCGGGGGTCACAATGAGCAGTTCTTC. It is translated as CASSLASSGGHNEQFF.

This clonotype was counted a single time. The chain has TRBV30 and TRBJ1-4; D uncertain. CDR3 length equals 12 residues. Trimming cost V 0 bases and J 11 bases, with 10 bases left between them. Germline V gene lookup returns CDR1 GTSNPN and CDR2 SVGIG (reference sequence). The CDR3 here is CAWSVVAGKLFF. DNA for the CDR3: TGTGCCTGGAGTGTGGTCGCCGGGAAACTGTTTTTT.

The chain combines TRBV19 with TRBJ2-3; 9 positions agree with TRBD2. The V segment lost 4 bases and the J segment 0 bases; nucleotides outside the gene matches: 2. CDR1 LNHDA and CDR2 SQIVND come from the germline V gene (reference sequence). The CDR3 has 15 amino acids. The CDR3 is CASSTGTSSTDTQYF. In DNA, the CDR3 is TGTGCCAGTAGTACAGGGACTAGCAGCACAGATACGCAGTATTTT.

J is TRBJ2-7 and V is TRBV6-1, with D possibly matching TRBD1 (5 bases). CDR1 is MNHNS, CDR2 SASEGT, per germline. Trimming took off 3 bases at V and 4 bases at J, with 13 bases between the two ends. The length of the CDR3 is 14 residues. CDR3 sequence (DNA): TGTGCCAGCAGTGAGCAGGGTGATGTGTACGAGCAGTACTTC. Its protein product is CASSEQGDVYEQYF.

This chain links TRBV10-3 with TRBJ2-7; D may be TRBD1 or TRBD2 (6 bases each). Per the germline V gene, CDR1 is ENHRY and CDR2 is SYGVKD. The CDR3 runs 14 residues. V was trimmed by 3 bases and J by 3 bases, leaving 12 bases between them. The DNA for the CDR3 is TGTGCCATCAGTGATGCGGGACACTTCTACGAGCAGTACTTC. This translates into CAISDAGHFYEQYF.

V usage is TRBV20-1 and J usage is TRBJ1-5; perhaps TRBD1 as D (5 bases). This CDR3 is 16 amino acids long. The V and J ends lost 0 bases and 0 bases respectively, with 12 bases between them. Germline-derived CDR1 and CDR2 are DFQATT and SNEGSKA (reference sequence). The CDR3 DNA reads TGCAGTGCTAGAGACACGACAGTAAATAGCAATCAGCCCCAGCATTTT. Its protein is CSARDTTVNSNQPQHF.

This chain joins TRBV11-1 and TRBJ2-5, with no clear D. Trimming shortened V by 8 bases and J by 7 bases, and 8 bases separated the two germline ends. This CDR3 has 10 residues. Germline CDR1 reads SGHAT; CDR2 reads FQDESV (reference sequence). DNA for the CDR3: TGTGCCAGCCCGACGTGGACCCAGTACTTC. The encoded protein is CASPTWTQYF.

DNA for the CDR3: TGTGCCAGCAGTTTTGACGGGACAGGATTATATGAGCAGTTCTTC. The encoded protein is CASSFDGTGLYEQFF. The gene calls are TRBV12-3 or TRBV12-4 and TRBJ2-1, with 8 nucleotides matching TRBD1. Trimming took 3 bases from V and 8 from J; bases not matched to a gene: 9. The CDR3 has 15 residues.